This entry lists 11 T cell receptor beta chains sequenced from one sample in a study of T cell responses to AZD1222 COVID-19 vaccine. Clones were sequenced by immunoSEQ multiplex PCR, and TCRdb holds only the in-frame ones, with some missing. The sample shows about 170,000 clones, around 90% of them seen only once. This specimen was peripheral blood, taken 28 days after the second AZD1222 dose. The receptors stem from an adult who received the AZD1222 COVID-19 vaccine.

This clone is a singleton in its sample. CDR3 loop: CASRTGDYGYTF. CDR3 in DNA: TGTGCCAGCAGGACAGGGGACTATGGCTACACCTTC. V gene TRBV12-3 or TRBV12-4 combines with J gene TRBJ1-2; 8 bases fit TRBD1. The V and J ends lost 6 bases and 3 bases, in that order; junction bases with no gene match: 0. This CDR3 has 12 amino acids.

The V gene is TRBV15, the J gene TRBJ1-5; the D is unclear. CDR3 length equals 14 residues. The germline CDR1 and CDR2 sequences are LNHNV and YYDKDF (reference sequence). The germline V and J ends were trimmed by 0 bases and 4 bases, with 7 bases remaining between them. CDR3 DNA: TGTGCCACCAGCAGAGATAAGGGAAATCAGCCCCAGCATTTT. Its translation is CATSRDKGNQPQHF.

The V and J genes are TRBV14 and TRBJ2-7; D not certain. Between the trimmed V and J ends, which lost 4 bases and 1 base, there was a span of 17 bases. Per the germline V gene, CDR1 is SGHDN and CDR2 is FVKESK. The CDR3 covers 16 residues. This CDR3 reads CASSPPAVGESYEQYF. The CDR3 DNA is TGTGCCAGCAGCCCCCCCGCAGTTGGGGAATCCTACGAGCAGTACTTC. The full variable domain, its missing parts supplied by reference TRBV14 and TRBJ2-7, is EAGVTQFPSHSVIEKGQTVTLRCDPISGHDNLYWYRRVMGKEIKFLLHFVKESKQDESGMPNNRFLAERTGGTYSTLKVQPAELEDSGVYFCASSPPAVGESYEQYFGPGTRLTVT.

The J gene is TRBJ2-3, the V gene TRBV24-1; D tentatively reads TRBD1 or TRBD2 (6 bases each). CDR3 size: 17 residues. V lost 3 bases to trimming and J lost 5 bases, with 20 bases between them. Germline CDR1 is KGHDR and CDR2 is SFDVKD. Here the CDR3 DNA reads TGTGCCACCAGTGATCCTCGAAAGGGGGGCAGGGGAGATACGCAGTATTTT. Protein sequence: CATSDPRKGGRGDTQYF.

The genes are TRBV7-9 and TRBJ2-3; the D gene could be TRBD1 or TRBD2 (6 bases each). With 8 bases removed from V and 5 bases from J, the gap between germline ends came to 14 bases. Germline CDR1 reads SEHNR; CDR2 reads FQNEAQ (reference sequence). CDR3 length equals 13 residues. In DNA, the CDR3 is TGTGCCAGCGGGGGGCGGGTACAAGATACGCAGTATTTT. Translation gives CASGGRVQDTQYF.

The J gene is TRBJ1-1, the V gene TRBV2; D is undetermined. CDR1 and CDR2 (germline): SNHLY, FYNNEI. CDR3 size: 15 residues. Trimming took off 3 bases at V and 1 base at J, with 12 bases between the two ends. The CDR3 loop reads CASSESHTPNTEAFF. CDR3 sequence (DNA): TGTGCCAGCAGTGAGAGCCACACCCCGAACACTGAAGCTTTCTTT.

The chain couples TRBV27 to TRBJ2-1; the D gene could be TRBD1 or TRBD2 (5 bases each). The CDR3 has 13 residues. Trimming removed 2 bases at V and 6 bases at J, with 8 bases between. CDR1 and CDR2 (germline): MNHEY, SMNVEV (reference sequence). CDR3 in DNA: TGTGCCAGCAGTTTAATGAGGGGCAATGAGCAGTTCTTC. Translated: CASSLMRGNEQFF.

The CDR3 sequence is CASSRTGSARTGELFF. The DNA of the CDR3 is TGTGCCAGCAGCCGCACAGGGTCTGCCCGAACCGGGGAGCTGTTTTTT. This sequence joins TRBV3-1 (or the pseudogene TRBV3-2) and TRBJ2-2; D may be TRBD1 (6 bases). Deletions cut 4 bases from V and 5 bases from J, with 17 bases between. CDR1 LGHDT and CDR2 YNNKEL come from the germline V gene (reference sequence). The CDR3 totals 16 residues.

The count of this clone is one. The rearrangement joins TRBV29-1 to TRBJ1-2; D is ambiguous. This CDR3 is 13 amino acids long. The V end lost 7 bases, the J end lost 2 bases, and 14 bases lay between the germline ends. CDR1 and CDR2 from the germline V gene are SQVTM and ANQGSEA. CDR3 bases: TGCAGCGGTAGCATTGGGCAGAACTATGGCTACACCTTC. This sequence encodes CSGSIGQNYGYTF.

The chain employs TRBV15 and TRBJ2-3, with D unclear. CDR1 and CDR2 from the germline V gene are LNHNV and YYDKDF (reference sequence). The CDR3 is 14 residues long. Trimming took off 3 bases at V and 8 bases at J, with 15 bases between the two ends. This chain's CDR3 is CATSSVQRRGTQYF. In DNA form, the CDR3 reads TGTGCCACCAGCAGTGTTCAACGAAGAGGTACGCAGTATTTT.

This chain uses TRBV6-5 with TRBJ1-2; 7 nucleotides align to TRBD1. Germline CDR1 MNHEY, CDR2 SVGAGI. The trim removed 6 bases at V and 8 bases at J, leaving 6 bases unmatched. This CDR3 is 12 amino acids long. CDR3 in amino acids: CASRSTGPGYTF. The CDR3 region has the DNA TGTGCCAGCAGATCGACAGGGCCGGGCTACACCTTC.